These T cell receptor beta chains were read from a single sample in a study of CD8+CD57+ T cells in acquired aplastic anemia. TCRdb re-analysed the reads in MiXCR, keeping a single row per CDR3 protein. The sample consists of about 270,000 distinct CDR3 sequences, approximately 55% of them appearing once. The sequencing sample was made of sorted CD4+, CD8+, or CD8+CD57+ T cells (not recorded which) from PBMCs. All receptors derive from a human donor with severe aplastic anemia or a healthy control (not recorded which). CDR3s include the opening cysteine and the closing phenylalanine or tryptophan. Fields, in order: D gene, clone size, V gene, J gene, CDR3 protein, CDR3 DNA. D genes are given only for firm matches. Rows give clone size only sometimes, using once, few, many, or a class for an expanded clone.

d_call: -; clone_size: -; v_call: TRBV29-1; j_call: TRBJ1-5; cdr3_aa: CSVGGSGDRDQPQHF; cdr3_nt: TGCAGCGTTGGGGGGTCAGGCGATAGGGATCAGCCCCAGCATTTT
d_call: TRBD2; clone_size: -; v_call: TRBV7-2; j_call: TRBJ2-2; cdr3_aa: CASSSQLGGRTGELFF; cdr3_nt: TGTGCCAGCAGCTCTCAGTTAGGCGGGAGAACCGGGGAGCTGTTTTTT
d_call: -; clone_size: many; v_call: TRBV20-1; j_call: TRBJ2-7; cdr3_aa: CSAEDWGENYEQYF; cdr3_nt: TGCAGTGCTGAGGACTGGGGGGAAAACTACGAGCAGTACTTC
d_call: -; clone_size: few; v_call: TRBV5-1; j_call: TRBJ1-1; cdr3_aa: CASSLSGDFEDTEAFF; cdr3_nt: TGCGCCAGCAGCTTGTCGGGGGATTTCGAAGACACTGAAGCTTTCTTT
d_call: TRBD2; clone_size: -; v_call: TRBV7-7; j_call: TRBJ2-7; cdr3_aa: CASSFGGRGYEQYF; cdr3_nt: TGTGCTAGCAGCTTCGGCGGGAGGGGCTACGAGCAGTACTTC
d_call: -; clone_size: -; v_call: TRBV2; j_call: TRBJ1-5; cdr3_aa: CASSLGRGDNQPQHF; cdr3_nt: TGTGCCAGCAGCCTGGGTAGGGGAGACAATCAGCCCCAGCATTTT
d_call: -; clone_size: -; v_call: TRBV9; j_call: TRBJ1-2; cdr3_aa: CASSVTGYGGYTF; cdr3_nt: TGTGCCAGCAGCGTTACAGGGTACGGTGGCTACACCTTC
d_call: TRBD1; clone_size: -; v_call: TRBV5-1; j_call: TRBJ1-2; cdr3_aa: CASTWDRGGHGYTF; cdr3_nt: TGCGCCAGCACCTGGGACAGGGGAGGACATGGCTACACCTTC
d_call: TRBD1; clone_size: -; v_call: TRBV20-1; j_call: TRBJ1-5; cdr3_aa: CSAPRDREWGQPQHF; cdr3_nt: TGCAGTGCCCCTCGGGACAGGGAATGGGGTCAGCCCCAGCATTTT
d_call: TRBD1; clone_size: -; v_call: TRBV7-2; j_call: TRBJ1-6; cdr3_aa: CASSLGMGQGSPLHF; cdr3_nt: TGTGCCAGCAGCTTAGGAATGGGACAGGGCTCACCCCTCCACTTT
d_call: -; clone_size: many; v_call: TRBV7-2; j_call: TRBJ1-1; cdr3_aa: CASSLRVVNTEAFF; cdr3_nt: TGTGCCAGCAGCCTACGGGTCGTGAACACTGAAGCTTTCTTT
d_call: -; clone_size: -; v_call: TRBV7-9; j_call: TRBJ2-7; cdr3_aa: CASSLEGPYEQYF; cdr3_nt: TGTGCCAGCAGCTTAGAGGGTCCCTACGAGCAGTACTTC
d_call: -; clone_size: -; v_call: TRBV25-1; j_call: TRBJ2-2; cdr3_aa: CASSPRTDNTGELFF; cdr3_nt: TGTGCCAGCAGTCCCAGGACAGACAACACCGGGGAGCTGTTTTTT
d_call: TRBD2; clone_size: -; v_call: TRBV25-1; j_call: TRBJ2-3; cdr3_aa: CASSPRWGVPGGADTQYF; cdr3_nt: TGTGCCAGCAGTCCGCGGTGGGGGGTACCGGGAGGGGCGGATACGCAGTATTTT
d_call: TRBD1; clone_size: -; v_call: TRBV10-2; j_call: TRBJ2-1; cdr3_aa: CASSDRAGDEQFF; cdr3_nt: TGCGCCAGCAGCGACAGGGCTGGCGATGAGCAGTTCTTC
d_call: TRBD2; clone_size: -; v_call: TRBV7-2; j_call: TRBJ2-1; cdr3_aa: CASRASGNEQFF; cdr3_nt: TGTGCCAGCCGAGCTAGCGGCAATGAGCAGTTCTTC
d_call: -; clone_size: -; v_call: TRBV5-1; j_call: TRBJ1-6; cdr3_aa: CASSHQPGPLHF; cdr3_nt: TGCGCCAGCAGCCACCAACCGGGGCCCCTCCACTTT
d_call: -; clone_size: -; v_call: TRBV20-1; j_call: TRBJ2-3; cdr3_aa: CSAITSTQYF; cdr3_nt: TGCAGTGCAATTACATCTACGCAGTATTTT
d_call: -; clone_size: -; v_call: TRBV20-1; j_call: TRBJ2-3; cdr3_aa: CSARDYAGPDTQYF; cdr3_nt: TGCAGTGCTAGAGATTACGCGGGTCCAGATACGCAGTATTTT
d_call: TRBD1; clone_size: many; v_call: TRBV2; j_call: TRBJ1-1; cdr3_aa: CASRTGEDTEAFF; cdr3_nt: TGTGCCAGCCGGACAGGTGAGGACACTGAAGCTTTCTTT
d_call: -; clone_size: -; v_call: TRBV24-1; j_call: TRBJ2-1; cdr3_aa: CATKDSQNNEQFF; cdr3_nt: TGTGCCACGAAGGACAGCCAAAACAATGAGCAGTTCTTC
d_call: -; clone_size: -; v_call: TRBV7-6; j_call: TRBJ2-7; cdr3_aa: CASSLGGFAEQYF; cdr3_nt: TGTGCCAGCAGCTTAGGGGGTTTCGCCGAGCAGTACTTC
d_call: -; clone_size: many; v_call: TRBV29-1; j_call: TRBJ2-5; cdr3_aa: CSVDRGKETQYF; cdr3_nt: TGCAGCGTTGATCGGGGGAAAGAGACCCAGTACTTC
d_call: -; clone_size: -; v_call: TRBV29-1; j_call: TRBJ2-1; cdr3_aa: CSVVAYNEQFF; cdr3_nt: TGCAGCGTTGTGGCGTACAATGAGCAGTTCTTC
d_call: -; clone_size: medium-sized; v_call: TRBV20-1; j_call: TRBJ1-1; cdr3_aa: CSARVQGGSTEAFF; cdr3_nt: TGCAGTGCTAGAGTACAGGGCGGAAGCACTGAAGCTTTCTTT
d_call: -; clone_size: -; v_call: TRBV19; j_call: TRBJ2-3; cdr3_aa: CASSISLSTDTQYF; cdr3_nt: TGTGCCAGTAGTATCTCCCTGAGCACAGATACGCAGTATTTT
d_call: TRBD1; clone_size: few; v_call: TRBV11-3; j_call: TRBJ2-7; cdr3_aa: CASSIGQGKRYF; cdr3_nt: TGTGCCAGCAGTATAGGACAGGGGAAGAGGTACTTC
d_call: -; clone_size: -; v_call: TRBV6-6; j_call: TRBJ1-2; cdr3_aa: CASSYSLGYTF; cdr3_nt: TGTGCCAGCAGTTACTCCCTAGGCTACACCTTC
d_call: -; clone_size: -; v_call: TRBV7-8; j_call: TRBJ2-3; cdr3_aa: CASNPRGTSTDTQYF; cdr3_nt: TGTGCCAGCAACCCCAGGGGCACTAGCACAGATACGCAGTATTTT
d_call: TRBD1; clone_size: few; v_call: TRBV20-1; j_call: TRBJ1-5; cdr3_aa: CSARDGGQGLGQPQHF; cdr3_nt: TGCAGTGCTAGAGATGGGGGACAGGGTCTTGGTCAGCCCCAGCATTTT
d_call: -; clone_size: many; v_call: TRBV24-1; j_call: TRBJ2-7; cdr3_aa: CATSDPTQGVYEQYF; cdr3_nt: TGTGCCACCAGTGATCCAACACAGGGAGTCTACGAGCAGTACTTC
d_call: -; clone_size: -; v_call: TRBV10-3; j_call: TRBJ1-6; cdr3_aa: CAIGQATLNSPLHF; cdr3_nt: TGTGCCATCGGGCAGGCAACACTTAATTCACCCCTCCACTTT
d_call: -; clone_size: -; v_call: TRBV12-3/TRBV12-4; j_call: TRBJ1-1; cdr3_aa: CASNRPGRKVGTEAFF; cdr3_nt: TGTGCCAGCAACCGCCCCGGACGCAAGGTAGGGACTGAAGCTTTCTTT
d_call: TRBD1; clone_size: -; v_call: TRBV5-1; j_call: TRBJ2-7; cdr3_aa: CASSLRDRTSYEQYF; cdr3_nt: TGCGCCAGCAGCTTGAGGGACAGGACGTCCTACGAGCAGTATTTC
d_call: TRBD1; clone_size: many; v_call: TRBV19; j_call: TRBJ1-6; cdr3_aa: CASRVGQGFTPLHF; cdr3_nt: TGTGCCAGTAGAGTGGGACAGGGCTTTACACCCCTCCACTTT
d_call: -; clone_size: -; v_call: TRBV7-6; j_call: TRBJ2-3; cdr3_aa: CASSLGRFQTDTQYF; cdr3_nt: TGTGCCAGCAGCTTAGGCCGTTTTCAAACAGATACGCAGTATTTT
d_call: -; clone_size: many; v_call: TRBV19; j_call: TRBJ1-1; cdr3_aa: CASSTNKPPGREAFF; cdr3_nt: TGTGCCAGTAGTACTAACAAACCACCGGGACGGGAAGCTTTCTTT
d_call: -; clone_size: few; v_call: TRBV7-8; j_call: TRBJ2-7; cdr3_aa: CASSLGKGKRLDEQYF; cdr3_nt: TGTGCCAGCAGCTTAGGCAAGGGGAAGCGTCTTGACGAGCAGTACTTC
d_call: -; clone_size: -; v_call: TRBV7-4; j_call: TRBJ2-6; cdr3_aa: CASSLVGVPGLCSGANVLTF; cdr3_nt: TGTGCCAGCAGCTTAGTGGGAGTCCCCGGGCTGTGCTCTGGGGCCAACGTCCTGACTTTC
d_call: -; clone_size: -; v_call: TRBV19; j_call: TRBJ1-5; cdr3_aa: CASSILQGNQPQHF; cdr3_nt: TGTGCCAGTAGTATACTACAAGGGAATCAGCCCCAGCATTTT
d_call: -; clone_size: -; v_call: TRBV7-2; j_call: TRBJ1-5; cdr3_aa: CASSLALKAEPQHF; cdr3_nt: TGTGCCAGCAGCTTAGCGCTAAAGGCGGAGCCCCAGCATTTT